Following are 10 T cell receptor beta chains from one sample sequenced in a study of T cell repertoires in cytomegalovirus infection. TCRdb re-derived calls from the reads in MiXCR, one entry per CDR3 protein. This table has a few hundred thousand distinct CDR3 sequences, over 15% appearing once. The sequencing sample was made of CD8+ T cells from PBMCs. The source of these receptors is a human donor in good health (CMV status not recorded). Some clones in this sample may be carry-over from other donors' samples.

This clonotype was detected only a few times. The chain recombines TRBV19 with TRBJ2-3, with D possibly TRBD2 on 6 matching bases. The CDR3 covers 16 residues. V was clipped by 3 bases and J by 1 base, with 14 bases between them. CDR1 is LNHDA, CDR2 SQIVND, per germline (reference sequence). The CDR3 spells CASSMIYGEGTDTQYF. The CDR3 DNA reads as TGTGCCAGTAGTATGATTTACGGGGAGGGCACAGATACGCAGTATTTT.

This clonotype was observed at least ten times. The CDR3 bases are TGTGCCAGCAGCTTACGGGCGGGGGGGCCGTTAGATACGCAGTATTTT. Amino acids: CASSLRAGGPLDTQYF. The V and J genes are TRBV7-8 and TRBJ2-3; TRBD2 agrees at 9 bases. Losses at the gene ends were 2 bases for V and 5 bases for J; bases not matched to a gene: 8. Per the germline V gene, CDR1 is SGHVS and CDR2 is FQNEAQ. CDR3 length equals 16 residues.

V gene TRBV12-5 combines with J gene TRBJ2-2, with D perhaps given as TRBD1 or TRBD2 (5 bases each). Germline loops: CDR1 LGHNT, CDR2 FRNRAP. Between the trimmed V and J ends, which lost 2 bases and 1 base, there was a span of 26 bases. The CDR3 has 21 amino acids. The CDR3 DNA reads TGTGCTAGTGGTTTGACACTCTCAACGGGGCCCCCGATGATGAACACCGGGGAGCTGTTTTTT. Protein: CASGLTLSTGPPMMNTGELFF.

The J gene is TRBJ1-1, the V gene TRBV19; D remains unclear. V lost 1 base and J 7 bases, leaving 10 bases between the germline ends. The V gene's germline CDR1 is LNHDA and CDR2 SQIVND (reference sequence). CDR3 length equals 13 residues. The CDR3 is CASSIAPGIEAFF. CDR3 coding DNA: TGTGCCAGTAGTATAGCTCCTGGTATTGAAGCTTTCTTT.

This clonotype was recorded at least ten times. The chain employs TRBV6-2 or TRBV6-3 and TRBJ2-3, with unresolved D. The V and J ends lost 2 bases and 3 bases respectively, with 15 bases between them. Looked up from germline, CDR1 is MNHEY and CDR2 is SVGEGT. CDR3 size: 16 residues. The CDR3 nucleotides are TGTGCCAGCAGTTACAGGGCTCGTGAAAGAACAGATACGCAGTATTTT. This sequence encodes CASSYRARERTDTQYF.

This clonotype was seen a few times. The chain employs TRBV2 and TRBJ2-3, with D possibly being TRBD2 (5 bases). Germline CDR1 reads SNHLY; CDR2 reads FYNNEI. CDR3 length: 15 amino acids. Deletions cut 4 bases from V and 0 bases from J, with 11 bases between. CDR3 protein: CASSVVRASTDTQYF. DNA for the CDR3: TGTGCCAGCAGTGTTGTGCGGGCAAGCACAGATACGCAGTATTTT.

V and J are TRBV28 and TRBJ1-1; 8 bases fit TRBD1. The CDR3 extends over 15 amino acids. From germline, CDR1 is MDHEN and CDR2 SYDVKM. V gave up 5 bases and J gave up 3 bases; unmatched junction bases: 8. DNA for the CDR3: TGTGCCAGCAGTGCATGGACAGGGTATTACACTGAAGCTTTCTTT. This translates into CASSAWTGYYTEAFF.

This clonotype showed up just a few times. This rearrangement joins TRBV23-1 to TRBJ2-5, with 8 bases lining up with TRBD1. TRBV23-1 is flagged as an ORF with uncertain function. The J segment lost 0 bases and the V segment lost 10 bases, leaving 7 bases of the junction unmatched. CDR3 size: 14 residues. The CDR3 DNA sequence: TGCGCCACCACCCGACAGGGGTACCAAGAGACCCAGTACTTC. Translation gives CATTRQGYQETQYF.

The table lists this clonotype with a few counts. The J gene is TRBJ2-1, the V gene TRBV9, with TRBD2 matching 13 bases. CDR1 and CDR2 (germline): SGDLS, YYNGEE. After removal of 3 bases from V and 4 bases from J, the junction contained 4 bases not matched to a gene. The CDR3 extends over 16 amino acids. CDR3 sequence reads: CASSAGLAGIYNEQFF. CDR3 DNA: TGTGCCAGCAGCGCGGGACTAGCGGGGATATACAATGAGCAGTTCTTC.

The chain joins TRBV20-1 to TRBJ2-7; the D gene is possibly TRBD2 (5 bases). CDR3 length: 15 amino acids. CDR1 is DFQATT, CDR2 SNEGSKA, per germline (reference sequence). The V end was cut by 1 base, the J end by 3 bases, with 16 bases between. The DNA for the CDR3 is TGCAGTGCTAGAGGTAGGGTAGTGGGAGACTACGAGCAGTACTTC. This translates into CSARGRVVGDYEQYF.